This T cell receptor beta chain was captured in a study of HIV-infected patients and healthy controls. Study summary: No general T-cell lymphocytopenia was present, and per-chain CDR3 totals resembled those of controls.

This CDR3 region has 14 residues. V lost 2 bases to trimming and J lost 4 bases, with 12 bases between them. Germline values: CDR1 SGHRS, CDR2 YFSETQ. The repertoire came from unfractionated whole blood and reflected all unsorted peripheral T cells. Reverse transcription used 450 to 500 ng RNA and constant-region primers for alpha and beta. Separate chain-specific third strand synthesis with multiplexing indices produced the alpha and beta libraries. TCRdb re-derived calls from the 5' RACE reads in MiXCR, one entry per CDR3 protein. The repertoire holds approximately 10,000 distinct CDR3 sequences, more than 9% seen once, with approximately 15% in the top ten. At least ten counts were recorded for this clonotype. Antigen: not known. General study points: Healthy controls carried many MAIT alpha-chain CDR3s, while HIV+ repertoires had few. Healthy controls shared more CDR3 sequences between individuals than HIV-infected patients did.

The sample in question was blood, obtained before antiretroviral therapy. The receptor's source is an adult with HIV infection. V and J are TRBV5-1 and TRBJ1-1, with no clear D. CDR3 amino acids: CASSFGVFSTEAFF. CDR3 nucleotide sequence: TGCGCCAGCAGCTTCGGGGTGTTTAGCACTGAAGCTTTCTTT.